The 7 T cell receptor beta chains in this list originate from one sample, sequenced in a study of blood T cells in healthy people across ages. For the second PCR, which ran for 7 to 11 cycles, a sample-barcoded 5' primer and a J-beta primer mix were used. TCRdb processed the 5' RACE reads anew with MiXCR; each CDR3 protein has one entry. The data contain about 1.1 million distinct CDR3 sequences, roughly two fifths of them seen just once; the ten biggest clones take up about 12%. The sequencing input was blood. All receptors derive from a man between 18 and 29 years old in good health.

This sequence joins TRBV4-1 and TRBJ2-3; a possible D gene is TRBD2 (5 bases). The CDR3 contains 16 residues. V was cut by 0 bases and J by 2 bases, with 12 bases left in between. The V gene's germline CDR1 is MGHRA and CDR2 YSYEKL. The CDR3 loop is CASSQDGVANTDTQYF. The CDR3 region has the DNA TGCGCCAGCAGCCAAGATGGGGTAGCGAACACAGATACGCAGTATTTT.

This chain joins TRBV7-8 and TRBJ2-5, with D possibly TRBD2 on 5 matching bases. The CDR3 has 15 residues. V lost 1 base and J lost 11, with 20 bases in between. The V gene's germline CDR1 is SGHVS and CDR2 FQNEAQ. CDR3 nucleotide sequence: TGTGCCAGCAGCTTAGAAGCGGTTGCCTACAATGAGCAGTACTTC. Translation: CASSLEAVAYNEQYF.

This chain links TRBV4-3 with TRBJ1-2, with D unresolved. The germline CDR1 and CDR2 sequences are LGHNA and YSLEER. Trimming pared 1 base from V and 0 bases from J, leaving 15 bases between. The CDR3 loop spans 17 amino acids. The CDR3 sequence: CASSQAVGPTSNYGYTF. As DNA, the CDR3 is TGCGCCAGCAGCCAAGCGGTTGGCCCGACATCTAACTATGGCTACACCTTC.

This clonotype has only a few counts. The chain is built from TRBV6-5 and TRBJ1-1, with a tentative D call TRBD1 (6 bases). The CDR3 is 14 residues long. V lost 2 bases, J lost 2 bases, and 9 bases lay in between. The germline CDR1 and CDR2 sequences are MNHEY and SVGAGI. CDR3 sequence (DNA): TGTGCCAGCAGTTACGCGACAGGCAACACTGAAGCTTTCTTT. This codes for CASSYATGNTEAFF.

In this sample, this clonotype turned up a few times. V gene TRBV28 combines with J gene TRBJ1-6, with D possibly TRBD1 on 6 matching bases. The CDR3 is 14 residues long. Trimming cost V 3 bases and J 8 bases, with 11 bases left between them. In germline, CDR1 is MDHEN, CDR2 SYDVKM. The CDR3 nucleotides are TGTGCCAGCAGTTTGGCACAGGGCTATTCACCCCTCCACTTT. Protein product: CASSLAQGYSPLHF.

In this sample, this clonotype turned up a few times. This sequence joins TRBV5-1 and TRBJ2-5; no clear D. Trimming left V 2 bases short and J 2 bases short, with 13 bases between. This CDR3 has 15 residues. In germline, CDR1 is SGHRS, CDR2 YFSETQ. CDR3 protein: CASSLTPRLQETQYF. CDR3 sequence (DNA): TGCGCCAGCAGCTTAACCCCCCGGTTGCAAGAGACCCAGTACTTC.

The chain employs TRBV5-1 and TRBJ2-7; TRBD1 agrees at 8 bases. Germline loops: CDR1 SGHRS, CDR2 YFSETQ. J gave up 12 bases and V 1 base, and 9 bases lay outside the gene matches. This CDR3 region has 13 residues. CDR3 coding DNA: TGCGCCAGCAGCTTGTTCAGCGGACAGGGTTGGTACTTC. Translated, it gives CASSLFSGQGWYF.